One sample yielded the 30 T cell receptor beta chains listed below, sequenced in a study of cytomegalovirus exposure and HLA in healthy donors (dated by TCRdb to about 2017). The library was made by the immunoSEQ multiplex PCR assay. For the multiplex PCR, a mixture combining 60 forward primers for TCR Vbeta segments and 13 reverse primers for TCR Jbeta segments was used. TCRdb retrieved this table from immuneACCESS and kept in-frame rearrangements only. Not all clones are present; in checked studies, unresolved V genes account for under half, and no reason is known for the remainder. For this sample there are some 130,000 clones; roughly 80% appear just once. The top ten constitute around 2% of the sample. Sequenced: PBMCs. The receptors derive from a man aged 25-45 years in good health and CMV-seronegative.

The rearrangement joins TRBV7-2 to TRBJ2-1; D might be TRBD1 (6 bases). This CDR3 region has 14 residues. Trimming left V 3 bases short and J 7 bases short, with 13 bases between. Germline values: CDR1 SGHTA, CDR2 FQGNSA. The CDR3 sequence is CASSFFGTLNEQFF. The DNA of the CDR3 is TGTGCCAGCAGCTTTTTCGGGACACTTAATGAGCAGTTCTTC.

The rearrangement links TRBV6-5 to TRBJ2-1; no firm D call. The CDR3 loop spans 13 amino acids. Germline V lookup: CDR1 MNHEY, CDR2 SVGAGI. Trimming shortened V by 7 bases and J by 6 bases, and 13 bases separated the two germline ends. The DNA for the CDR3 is TGTGCCAGCAACCAAGTTAGCTCCAATGAGCAGTTCTTC. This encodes CASNQVSSNEQFF.

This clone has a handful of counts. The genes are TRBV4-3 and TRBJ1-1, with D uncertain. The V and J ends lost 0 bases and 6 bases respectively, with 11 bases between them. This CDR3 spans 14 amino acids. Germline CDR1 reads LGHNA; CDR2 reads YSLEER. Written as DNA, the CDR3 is TGCGCCAGCAGCCAAGAATTGACTTGGCCTGAAGCTTTCTTT. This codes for CASSQELTWPEAFF.

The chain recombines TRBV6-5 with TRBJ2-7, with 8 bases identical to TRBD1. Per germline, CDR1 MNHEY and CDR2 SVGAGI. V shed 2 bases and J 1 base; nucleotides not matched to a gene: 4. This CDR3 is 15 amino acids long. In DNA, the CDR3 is TGTGCCAGCAGTTACGGACAGGGTGCGTCCTACGAGCAGTACTTC. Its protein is CASSYGQGASYEQYF.

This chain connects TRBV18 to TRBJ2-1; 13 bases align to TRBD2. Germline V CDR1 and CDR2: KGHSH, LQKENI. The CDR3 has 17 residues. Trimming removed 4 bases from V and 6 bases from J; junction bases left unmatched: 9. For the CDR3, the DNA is TGTGCCAGCTCACTCTGGACTAGCGGGAGATGGGGCAATGAGCAGTTCTTC. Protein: CASSLWTSGRWGNEQFF.

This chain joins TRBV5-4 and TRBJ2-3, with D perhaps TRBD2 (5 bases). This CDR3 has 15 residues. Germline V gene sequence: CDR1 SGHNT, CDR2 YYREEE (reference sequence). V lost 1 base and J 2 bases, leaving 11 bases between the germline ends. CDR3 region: CASSLQTTHTDTQYF. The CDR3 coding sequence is TGTGCCAGCAGCTTGCAGACTACCCACACAGATACGCAGTATTTT.

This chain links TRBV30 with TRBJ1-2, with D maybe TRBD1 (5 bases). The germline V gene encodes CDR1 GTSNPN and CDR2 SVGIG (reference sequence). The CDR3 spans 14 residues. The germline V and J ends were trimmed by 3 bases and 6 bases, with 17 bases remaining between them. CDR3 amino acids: CAWRRTGLVDGYTF. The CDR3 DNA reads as TGTGCCTGGAGGCGAACAGGTTTGGTCGATGGCTACACCTTC.

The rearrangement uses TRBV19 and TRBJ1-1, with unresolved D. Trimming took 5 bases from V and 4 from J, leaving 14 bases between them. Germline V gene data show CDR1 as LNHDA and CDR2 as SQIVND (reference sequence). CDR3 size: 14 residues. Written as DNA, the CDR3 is TGTGCCAGTAGTCGCCTAGAGGTCAGCACTGAAGCTTTCTTT. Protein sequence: CASSRLEVSTEAFF.

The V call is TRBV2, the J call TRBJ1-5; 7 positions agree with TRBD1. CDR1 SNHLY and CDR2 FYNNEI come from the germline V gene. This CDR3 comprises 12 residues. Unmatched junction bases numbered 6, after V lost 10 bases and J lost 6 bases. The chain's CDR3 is CATRQGGQPQHF. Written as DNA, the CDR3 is TGTGCCACACGACAGGGTGGTCAGCCCCAGCATTTT.

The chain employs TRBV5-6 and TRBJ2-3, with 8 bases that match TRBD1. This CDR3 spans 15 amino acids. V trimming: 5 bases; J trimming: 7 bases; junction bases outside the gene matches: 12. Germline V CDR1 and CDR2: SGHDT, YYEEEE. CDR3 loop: CASSFGQGYEYTQYF. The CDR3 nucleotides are TGTGCCAGCAGTTTTGGACAGGGTTATGAATATACGCAGTATTTT.

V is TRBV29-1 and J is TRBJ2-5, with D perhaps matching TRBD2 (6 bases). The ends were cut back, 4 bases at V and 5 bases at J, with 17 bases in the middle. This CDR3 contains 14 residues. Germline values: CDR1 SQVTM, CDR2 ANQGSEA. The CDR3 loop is CSVALGLSRETQYF. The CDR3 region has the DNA TGCAGCGTTGCCCTAGGACTATCGCGGGAGACCCAGTACTTC.

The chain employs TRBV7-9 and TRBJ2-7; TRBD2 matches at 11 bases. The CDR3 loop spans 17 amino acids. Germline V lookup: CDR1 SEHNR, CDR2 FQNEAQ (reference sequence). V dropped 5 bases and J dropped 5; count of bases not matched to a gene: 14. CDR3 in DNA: TGTGCCAGCAGCCCCACTATAGCTAGCGGGAGGAACAACGAGCAGTACTTC. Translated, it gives CASSPTIASGRNNEQYF.

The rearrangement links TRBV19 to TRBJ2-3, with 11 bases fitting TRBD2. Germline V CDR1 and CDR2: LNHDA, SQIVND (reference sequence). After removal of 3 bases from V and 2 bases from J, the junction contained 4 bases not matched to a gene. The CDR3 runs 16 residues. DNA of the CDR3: TGTGCCAGTAGTATCGTAGCGGGAGGGCCCACAGATACGCAGTATTTT. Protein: CASSIVAGGPTDTQYF.

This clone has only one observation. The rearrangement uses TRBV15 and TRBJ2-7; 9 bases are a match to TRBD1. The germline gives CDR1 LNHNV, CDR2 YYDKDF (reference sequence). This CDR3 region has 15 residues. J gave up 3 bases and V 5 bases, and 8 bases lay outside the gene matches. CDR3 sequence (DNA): TGTGCCACCAGCCTACGGACAGGGGTACGCTACGAGCAGTACTTC. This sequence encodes CATSLRTGVRYEQYF.

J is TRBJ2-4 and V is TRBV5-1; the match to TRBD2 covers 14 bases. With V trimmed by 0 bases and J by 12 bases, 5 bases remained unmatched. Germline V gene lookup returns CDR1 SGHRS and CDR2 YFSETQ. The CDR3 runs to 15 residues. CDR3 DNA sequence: TGCGCCAGCAGCTTGGAGACTAGCGGGAGGGAGGCTCAGTACTTC. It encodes CASSLETSGREAQYF.

The CDR3 region has the DNA TGTGCCAGCAGATATTTACTACAGGGGGCGGGGGAGCAGTACTTC. Translation gives CASRYLLQGAGEQYF. This chain uses TRBV5-6 with TRBJ2-7, with 9 nucleotides matching TRBD1. Germline CDR1 is SGHDT and CDR2 is YYEEEE. This CDR3 has 15 amino acids. Unmatched junction bases numbered 13, after V lost 5 bases and J lost 7 bases.

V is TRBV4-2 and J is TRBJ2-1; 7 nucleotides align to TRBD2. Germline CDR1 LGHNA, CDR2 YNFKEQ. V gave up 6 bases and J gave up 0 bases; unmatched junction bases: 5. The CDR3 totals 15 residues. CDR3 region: CASSGSSGSYNEQFF. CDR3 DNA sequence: TGTGCCAGCAGTGGGTCTAGCGGCTCCTACAATGAGCAGTTCTTC.

CDR3 coding DNA: TGTGCCAGCAGTGAACGCCAGAACAATCAGCCCCAGCATTTT. This encodes CASSERQNNQPQHF. V is TRBV6-1 and J is TRBJ1-5, with D unresolved. V was trimmed by 2 bases and J by 3 bases, leaving 8 bases between them. This CDR3 has 14 residues. Germline-derived CDR1 and CDR2 are MNHNS and SASEGT.

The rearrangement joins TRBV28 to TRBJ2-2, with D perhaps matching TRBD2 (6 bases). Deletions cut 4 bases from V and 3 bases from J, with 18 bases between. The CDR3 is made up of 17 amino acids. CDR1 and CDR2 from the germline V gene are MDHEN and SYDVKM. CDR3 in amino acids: CASSSLLGRPDTGELFF. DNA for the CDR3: TGTGCCAGCAGTTCCCTCTTAGGGAGGCCTGACACCGGGGAGCTGTTTTTT. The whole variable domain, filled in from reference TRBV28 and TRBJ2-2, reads DVKVTQSSRYLVKRTGEKVFLECVQDMDHENMFWYRQDPGLGLRLIYFSYDVKMKEKGDIPEGYSVSREKKERFSLILESASTNQTSMYLCASSSLLGRPDTGELFFGEGSRLTVL.

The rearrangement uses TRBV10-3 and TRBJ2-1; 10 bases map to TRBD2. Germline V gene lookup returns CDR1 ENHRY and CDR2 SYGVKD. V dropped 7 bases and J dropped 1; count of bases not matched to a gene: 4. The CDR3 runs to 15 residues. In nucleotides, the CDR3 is TGTGCCATCACCGAGACTAGCGGGTCCTACAATGAGCAGTTCTTC. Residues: CAITETSGSYNEQFF.

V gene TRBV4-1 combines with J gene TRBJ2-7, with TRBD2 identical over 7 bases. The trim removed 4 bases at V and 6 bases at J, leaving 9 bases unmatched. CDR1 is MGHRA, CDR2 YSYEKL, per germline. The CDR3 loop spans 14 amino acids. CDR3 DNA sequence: TGCGCCAGCAGCCGGGGAGGGCCGGGTTTCGAGCAGTACTTC. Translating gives CASSRGGPGFEQYF.

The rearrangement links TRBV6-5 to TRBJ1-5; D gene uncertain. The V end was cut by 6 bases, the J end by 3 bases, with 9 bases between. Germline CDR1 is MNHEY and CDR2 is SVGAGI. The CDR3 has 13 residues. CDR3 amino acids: CASRWEDNQPQHF. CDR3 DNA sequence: TGTGCCAGCAGGTGGGAGGACAATCAGCCCCAGCATTTT.

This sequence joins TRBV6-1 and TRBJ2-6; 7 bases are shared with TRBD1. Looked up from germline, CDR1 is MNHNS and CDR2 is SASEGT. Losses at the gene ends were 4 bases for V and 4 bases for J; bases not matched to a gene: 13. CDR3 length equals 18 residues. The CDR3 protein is CASSAFLGGASGANVLTF. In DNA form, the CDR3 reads TGTGCCAGCAGTGCCTTTCTAGGGGGCGCGTCGGGGGCCAACGTCCTGACTTTC.

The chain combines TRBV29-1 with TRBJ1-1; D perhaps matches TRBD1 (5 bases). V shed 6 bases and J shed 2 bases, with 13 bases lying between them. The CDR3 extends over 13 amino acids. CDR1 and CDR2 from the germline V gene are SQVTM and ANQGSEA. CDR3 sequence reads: CSVGRALNTEAFF. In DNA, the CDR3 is TGCAGCGTGGGCAGGGCGTTAAACACTGAAGCTTTCTTT.

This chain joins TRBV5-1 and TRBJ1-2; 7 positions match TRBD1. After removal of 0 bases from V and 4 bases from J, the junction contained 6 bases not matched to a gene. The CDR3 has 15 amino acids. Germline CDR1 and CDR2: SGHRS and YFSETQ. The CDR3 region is CASSLGDRAPYGYTF. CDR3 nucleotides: TGCGCCAGCAGCTTGGGAGACAGGGCCCCCTATGGCTACACCTTC. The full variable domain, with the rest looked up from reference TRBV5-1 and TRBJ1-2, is KAGVTQTPRYLIKTRGQQVTLSCSPISGHRSVSWYQQTPGQGLQFLFEYFSETQRNKGNFPGRFSGRQFSNSRSEMNVSTLELGDSALYLCASSLGDRAPYGYTFGSGTRLTVV.

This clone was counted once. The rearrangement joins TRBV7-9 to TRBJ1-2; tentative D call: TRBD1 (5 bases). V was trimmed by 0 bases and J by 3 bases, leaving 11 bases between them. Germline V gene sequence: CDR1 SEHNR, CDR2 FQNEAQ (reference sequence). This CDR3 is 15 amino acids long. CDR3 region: CASSLAGGSDYGYTF. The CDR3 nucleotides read TGTGCCAGCAGCTTAGCGGGGGGATCAGACTATGGCTACACCTTC.

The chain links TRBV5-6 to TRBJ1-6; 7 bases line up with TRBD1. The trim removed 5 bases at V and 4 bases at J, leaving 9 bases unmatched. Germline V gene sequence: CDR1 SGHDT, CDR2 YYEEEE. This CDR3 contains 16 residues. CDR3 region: CASSSTRTGYNSPLHF. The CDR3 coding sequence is TGTGCCAGCAGTTCGACTCGGACAGGTTATAATTCACCCCTCCACTTT.

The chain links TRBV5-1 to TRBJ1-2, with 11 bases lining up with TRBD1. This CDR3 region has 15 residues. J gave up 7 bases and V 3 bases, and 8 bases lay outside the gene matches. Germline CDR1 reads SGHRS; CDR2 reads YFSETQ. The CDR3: CASSYGTGGGTGYTF. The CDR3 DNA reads TGCGCCAGCAGCTACGGGACAGGGGGAGGTACTGGCTACACCTTC.

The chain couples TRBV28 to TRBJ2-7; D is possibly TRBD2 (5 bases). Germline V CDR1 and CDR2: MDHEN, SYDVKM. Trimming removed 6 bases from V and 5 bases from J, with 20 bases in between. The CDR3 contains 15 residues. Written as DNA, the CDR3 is TGTGCCAGCAGACAAATCGACTCGGGGAAAAACGAGCAGTACTTC. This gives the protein CASRQIDSGKNEQYF.

For the CDR3, the DNA is TGTGCCAGCAGCTTGGTTTCTAGCGGGAGGAATGAGCAGTTCTTC. Its protein is CASSLVSSGRNEQFF. V usage is TRBV5-4 and J usage is TRBJ2-1; 11 nucleotides agree with TRBD2. The CDR3 runs to 15 residues. The V segment lost 0 bases and the J segment 7 bases; nucleotides outside the gene matches: 3. Germline CDR1 reads SGHNT; CDR2 reads YYREEE (reference sequence).